These 28 T cell receptor beta chains came from one sample sequenced in a study of neurological immune-mediated disorders. TCRdb ran MiXCR on the 5' RACE reads and lists one entry per CDR3 protein. The data show 20,000 to 30,000 distinct CDR3 sequences, less than 2.5% seen once. Sequencing was performed on PBMCs. Receptors were obtained from a woman in her 50s with multiple sclerosis.

CDR3 sequence (DNA): TGTGCCAGCAGCTTAGACGACGACACGAGGGAGACCCAGTACTTC. The encoded protein is CASSLDDDTRETQYF. This chain uses TRBV7-9 with TRBJ2-5; D gene uncertain. The CDR3 is 15 amino acids. With 1 base removed from V and 5 bases from J, the gap between germline ends came to 14 bases. In germline, CDR1 is SEHNR, CDR2 FQNEAQ (reference sequence).

This clonotype was observed many times. J is TRBJ2-1 and V is TRBV20-1; unclear D gene. The V gene lost 3 bases and the J gene lost 0 bases, with 6 bases spanning the gap. The CDR3 loop spans 13 amino acids. Per germline, CDR1 DFQATT and CDR2 SNEGSKA (reference sequence). CDR3 bases: TGCAGTGCTAGCGTCAACTCCTACAATGAGCAGTTCTTC. Translation: CSASVNSYNEQFF.

This clonotype was counted many times. This chain joins TRBV20-1 and TRBJ1-1, with 12 bases aligning to TRBD1. Trimming cost V 0 bases and J 8 bases; bases outside gene matches: 7. The CDR3 contains 15 residues. The V gene's germline CDR1 is DFQATT and CDR2 SNEGSKA (reference sequence). The CDR3 bases are TGCAGTGCTAGAGATCTGAGGGACAGGGGGCGGGAAGCTTTCTTT. It is translated as CSARDLRDRGREAFF.

This clonotype was detected ten times or more. The chain couples TRBV5-1 to TRBJ2-7; a weak D match, TRBD2 (5 bases). Trimming took off 0 bases at V and 2 bases at J, with 9 bases between the two ends. The CDR3 consists of 14 residues. The germline V gene has CDR1 SGHRS and CDR2 YFSETQ. The CDR3 bases are TGCGCCAGCAGCTTGGCGACGGGGACCTACGAGCAGTACTTC. It encodes CASSLATGTYEQYF.

This clonotype was picked up many times. Compared with germline, one end of the junction differs, possibly owing to a read error. The V gene is TRBV20-1, the J gene TRBJ1-2; D perhaps matches TRBD1 (5 bases). Germline V gene sequence: CDR1 DFQATT, CDR2 SNEGSKA (reference sequence). There are 12 residues in the CDR3. CDR3: CSARGQGYGYTF. CDR3 nucleotides: TGCAGTGCGAGAGGGCAGGGCTATGGCTACACCTTC.

This clonotype was seen ten or more times. In DNA form, the CDR3 reads TGCGCCAGCAGCCAAGATTCTGATCAGCCCCAGCATTTT. Amino acid sequence: CASSQDSDQPQHF. This chain joins TRBV4-3 and TRBJ1-5, with D unresolved. The CDR3 consists of 13 residues. The germline CDR1 and CDR2 sequences are LGHNA and YSLEER. The V gene lost 0 bases and the J gene lost 5 bases, with 5 bases spanning the gap.

This clonotype was found many times. The J gene is TRBJ2-1, the V gene TRBV2; D may match TRBD1 or TRBD2 (5 bases each). CDR1 and CDR2 (germline): SNHLY, FYNNEI. This CDR3 has 13 amino acids. Trimming took 11 bases from V and 8 from J, leaving 19 bases between them. DNA of the CDR3: TGTGCCGGGGCCCTTATGGGGACCCATGAGCAGTTCTTC. Translating it yields CAGALMGTHEQFF.

The table lists this clonotype with many counts. J is TRBJ2-3 and V is TRBV5-5; 9 nucleotides line up with TRBD2. Germline V gene lookup returns CDR1 SGHKS and CDR2 YYEKEE (reference sequence). The V segment lost 6 bases and the J segment 10 bases; nucleotides outside the gene matches: 15. CDR3 length: 15 residues. CDR3 in amino acids: CASITVAGEVVAQYF. DNA of the CDR3: TGTGCCAGCATTACAGTAGCGGGAGAAGTTGTAGCGCAGTATTTT.

This clonotype was seen at least ten times. The chain has TRBV2 and TRBJ2-1; TRBD1 aligns across 8 bases. The CDR3 extends over 14 amino acids. V was clipped by 3 bases and J by 3 bases; unmatched bases: 1. CDR1 and CDR2 (germline): SNHLY, FYNNEI. Here the CDR3 DNA reads TGTGCCAGCAGTGACAGGGGGCTCTACAATGAGCAGTTCTTC. Amino acid sequence: CASSDRGLYNEQFF.

This clonotype has a count of ten or more. The rearrangement joins TRBV9 to TRBJ2-2; D uncertain. The CDR3 is made up of 15 amino acids. V lost 0 bases and J lost 1, with 7 bases in between. CDR1 is SGDLS, CDR2 YYNGEE, per germline. CDR3 sequence reads: CASSVETKNTGELFF. The CDR3 region has the DNA TGTGCCAGCAGCGTAGAAACCAAGAACACCGGGGAGCTGTTTTTT.

This clonotype was observed at least ten times. The chain carries TRBV5-1 and TRBJ2-7; 7 bases are a match to TRBD1. CDR1 and CDR2 from the germline V gene are SGHRS and YFSETQ. Trimming cost V 4 bases and J 3 bases; bases outside gene matches: 7. The CDR3 loop spans 14 amino acids. CDR3 in amino acids: CASSLTGFNYEQYF. CDR3 nucleotides: TGCGCCAGCAGCCTGACAGGGTTCAACTACGAGCAGTACTTC.

This clonotype was counted many times. V and J are TRBV18 and TRBJ2-7, with D maybe TRBD1 (6 bases). The germline gives CDR1 KGHSH, CDR2 LQKENI. V shed 0 bases and J shed 0 bases, with 12 bases lying between them. The CDR3 totals 16 residues. The CDR3 loop reads CASSPPRQATSYEQYF. As DNA, the CDR3 is TGTGCCAGCTCACCACCGAGACAGGCAACCTCCTACGAGCAGTACTTC.

This clonotype was observed many times. The rearrangement links TRBV12-3 or TRBV12-4 to TRBJ2-7; 7 bases are a match to TRBD1. This CDR3 region has 13 residues. V was pared by 6 bases and J by 4 bases, with 6 bases of the junction left unmatched. For the CDR3, the DNA is TGTGCCAGCAGATTGACAGGGAAGTACGAGCAGTACTTC. Residues: CASRLTGKYEQYF.

This clonotype occurred many times. The chain has TRBV3-1 and TRBJ1-1; D is unclear. The CDR3 length is 13 residues. Germline values: CDR1 LGHDT, CDR2 YNNKEL (reference sequence). V was cut by 3 bases and J by 4 bases, with 9 bases left in between. This CDR3 reads CASSQESITEAFF. CDR3 DNA sequence: TGTGCCAGCAGCCAGGAAAGTATCACTGAAGCTTTCTTT. The full variable domain, with the rest looked up from reference TRBV3-1 and TRBJ1-1, is DTAVSQTPKYLVTQMGNDKSIKCEQNLGHDTMYWYKQDSKKFLKIMFSYNNKELIINETVPNRFSPKSPDKAHLNLHINSLELGDSAVYFCASSQESITEAFFGQGTRLTVV.

This clonotype was observed at least ten times. The chain recombines TRBV20-1 with TRBJ2-5, with TRBD1 as a possible D gene (5 bases). V was pared by 0 bases and J by 3 bases, with 14 bases between. Germline V gives CDR1 DFQATT, CDR2 SNEGSKA (reference sequence). There are 15 residues in the CDR3. For the CDR3, the DNA is TGCAGTGCTAGAGATCTCTTGTCAGGGAAAGAGACCCAGTACTTC. This sequence encodes CSARDLLSGKETQYF.

This clonotype was counted many times. This chain connects TRBV12-3 or TRBV12-4 to TRBJ2-7; 8 bases map to TRBD1. This CDR3 spans 14 amino acids. V gave up 6 bases and J gave up 2 bases; unmatched junction bases: 6. In DNA, the CDR3 is TGTGCCAGCAGCCCAGGGGGCGAGGCCTACGAGCAGTACTTC. This encodes CASSPGGEAYEQYF.

This clonotype was recorded at least ten times. The chain employs TRBV5-1 and TRBJ2-6; no clear D. Germline V gene data show CDR1 as SGHRS and CDR2 as YFSETQ. Between the trimmed V and J ends, which lost 4 bases and 0 bases, there was a span of 11 bases. CDR3 length equals 16 residues. CDR3 sequence: CASSVTSHSGANVLTF. In nucleotides, the CDR3 is TGCGCCAGCAGCGTAACGTCCCACTCTGGGGCCAACGTCCTGACTTTC.

There are many counts of this clonotype. V is TRBV10-3 and J is TRBJ2-3; D uncertain. This CDR3 comprises 11 residues. Deletions cut 10 bases from V and 6 bases from J, with 11 bases between. Germline CDR1 reads ENHRY; CDR2 reads SYGVKD. The CDR3 DNA reads as TGTGCCAACGGACCGTTGGATACGCAGTATTTT. Its translation is CANGPLDTQYF.

This clonotype was observed many times. V gene TRBV20-1 combines with J gene TRBJ2-1, with 9 positions matching TRBD2. After removal of 0 bases from V and 9 bases from J, the junction contained 15 bases not matched to a gene. CDR1 and CDR2 (germline): DFQATT, SNEGSKA (reference sequence). The CDR3 consists of 17 residues. Here the CDR3 reads CSAREWQTSGKGSEQFF. CDR3 coding DNA: TGCAGTGCTAGAGAGTGGCAGACTAGCGGTAAGGGCAGTGAGCAGTTCTTC.

The rearrangement joins TRBV11-3 to TRBJ1-1; unclear D gene. The V end lost 1 base, the J end lost 12 bases, and 9 bases lay between the germline ends. CDR3 size: 11 residues. Germline V gene lookup returns CDR1 SGHNT and CDR2 YENEEA. The CDR3 DNA reads as TGTGCCAGCAGCTTAGGTACGGCGACTTTCTTT. This codes for CASSLGTATFF.

This clonotype was seen at least ten times. The CDR3 here is CASRTEVETQYF. CDR3 in DNA: TGTGCCAGCAGAACCGAGGTGGAGACCCAGTACTTC. V and J are TRBV7-9 and TRBJ2-5; D is undetermined. Trimming left V 6 bases short and J 5 bases short, with 10 bases between. Per germline, CDR1 SEHNR and CDR2 FQNEAQ (reference sequence). CDR3 length: 12 residues.

By share of the sample, this clonotype is medium-sized (0.01 to 0.1%). This chain joins TRBV7-2 and TRBJ2-1, with TRBD2 matching 8 bases. The J segment lost 5 bases and the V segment lost 1 base, leaving 7 bases of the junction unmatched. Per germline, CDR1 SGHTA and CDR2 FQGNSA. CDR3 length equals 16 residues. Written as DNA, the CDR3 is TGTGCCAGCAGCTTAGGGACTATAGCGGGGCACAATGAGCAGTTCTTC. It is translated as CASSLGTIAGHNEQFF.

This clonotype was recorded at least ten times. The chain links TRBV20-1 to TRBJ1-6; no definite D call. This CDR3 spans 13 amino acids. Trimming took off 3 bases at V and 7 bases at J, with 10 bases between the two ends. Germline V CDR1 and CDR2: DFQATT, SNEGSKA (reference sequence). DNA of the CDR3: TGCAGTGCTAGGCGAGACGGAAATTCACCCCTCCACTTT. Translated, it gives CSARRDGNSPLHF.

This clonotype was recorded many times. This chain joins TRBV10-3 and TRBJ2-7; D unclear. Trimming cost V 4 bases and J 3 bases, with 19 bases left between them. The CDR3 totals 16 residues. Germline V CDR1 and CDR2: ENHRY, SYGVKD. The CDR3 loop reads CAISGSLLSSRYEQYF. CDR3 in DNA: TGTGCCATCAGTGGATCCCTCCTCAGCAGTCGCTACGAGCAGTACTTC.

This clonotype has at least ten counts. The chain has TRBV20-1 and TRBJ2-1; D gene ambiguous. Per germline, CDR1 DFQATT and CDR2 SNEGSKA (reference sequence). The CDR3 is made up of 11 amino acids. Between the trimmed V and J ends, which lost 3 bases and 6 bases, there was a span of 6 bases. The CDR3 spells CSASRLNEQFF. The CDR3 nucleotides are TGCAGTGCTAGTCGCCTCAATGAGCAGTTCTTC.

This clonotype was observed at least ten times. This chain links TRBV14 with TRBJ1-6, with 8 bases that match TRBD1. Germline CDR1 is SGHDN and CDR2 is FVKESK. Trimming removed 1 base from V and 8 bases from J; junction bases left unmatched: 4. The CDR3 has 15 amino acids. CDR3 residues: CASSQAGQVYSPLHF. CDR3 DNA sequence: TGTGCCAGCAGCCAAGCGGGACAGGTTTATTCACCCCTCCACTTT.

There are many counts of this clonotype. The rearrangement uses TRBV12-3 or TRBV12-4 and TRBJ2-5, with D perhaps matching TRBD1 or TRBD2 (5 bases each). This CDR3 is 11 amino acids long. V was trimmed by 6 bases and J by 5 bases, leaving 7 bases between them. Written as DNA, the CDR3 is TGTGCCAGCAGATGGGGGGAGACCCAGTACTTC. Translated: CASRWGETQYF.

This clonotype showed up many times. The chain joins TRBV6-2 or TRBV6-3 to TRBJ2-1; 10 bases fit TRBD2. The CDR3 length is 15 residues. Germline V CDR1 and CDR2: MNHEY, SVGEGT. V shed 2 bases and J 6 bases; nucleotides not matched to a gene: 4. The CDR3: CASSYRLAGVNEQFF. For the CDR3, the DNA is TGTGCCAGCAGTTACCGGCTAGCGGGAGTCAATGAGCAGTTCTTC.